One TCR beta chain is described in this entry. After removal of 0 bases from V and 5 bases from J, the junction contained 9 bases not matched to a gene. Germline values: CDR1 SGHVS, CDR2 FQNEAQ. CDR3 length equals 16 residues. Assay: immunoSEQ multiplex PCR; the TCRdb copy retains only in-frame clones and omits some. The sample includes 140,000 to 150,000 clones, 80% to 90% of them seen just once. The data stem from a study of cytomegalovirus exposure and HLA in healthy donors. The sequenced material came from PBMCs. This clonotype originated in a man aged 18 to 35 in good health and CMV-seropositive. V and J are TRBV7-8 and TRBJ1-1; 7 bases match TRBD1. CDR3 nucleotide sequence: TGTGCCAGCAGCTTAGCCGGACAGGCGGTAAAAACTGAAGCTTTCTTT. Protein sequence: CASSLAGQAVKTEAFF.